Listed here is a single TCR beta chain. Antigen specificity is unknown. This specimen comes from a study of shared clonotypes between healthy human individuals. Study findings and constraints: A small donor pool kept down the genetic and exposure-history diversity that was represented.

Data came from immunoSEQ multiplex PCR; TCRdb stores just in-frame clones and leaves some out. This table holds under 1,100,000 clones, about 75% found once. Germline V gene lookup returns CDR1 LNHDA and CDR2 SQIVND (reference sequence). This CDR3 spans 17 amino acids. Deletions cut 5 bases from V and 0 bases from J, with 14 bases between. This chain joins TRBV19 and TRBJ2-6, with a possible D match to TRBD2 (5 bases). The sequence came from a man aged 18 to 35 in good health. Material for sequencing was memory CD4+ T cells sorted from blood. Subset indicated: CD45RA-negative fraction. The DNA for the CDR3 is TGTGCCAGTAGTCCGGGGTTGGGTGACTCTGGGGCCAACGTCCTGACTTTC. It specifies CASSPGLGDSGANVLTF.